The rows below give T cell receptor beta chains drawn from one sample of a study of lymphopenia after photon versus proton radiotherapy. The assay was immunoSEQ multiplex PCR, and TCRdb's table has in-frame clones only and misses some. The table lists about 5,000 clones, 88% of them singletons. The sample was peripheral blood, taken from a patient treated with photon-based radiotherapy. Receptors were obtained from a man under 40 with gastric cancer. Each CDR3 is given without its conserved first and last residue. D genes are given only for firm matches.

len,v_gene,j_gene,d_gene,CDR3aa
20,TRBV2,TRBJ2-7,TRBD2,ASSEPTGDLASGREGSYEQY
10,TRBV11-2,TRBJ2-5,NA,ASSLDQQTQY
12,TRBV2,TRBJ1-2,NA,ASSSFSGPQGYT
15,TRBV7-3,TRBJ2-2,TRBD2,ASSLRPGPGGSGELF
11,TRBV15,TRBJ2-1,NA,ATSSGAHDEQF
11,TRBV2,TRBJ2-7,NA,ASSLDRNYEQY
14,TRBV19,TRBJ1-5,TRBD1,ASSIIGTGGDQPQH
11,TRBV19,TRBJ2-1,NA,ASSIQGSNEQF
12,TRBV11-2,TRBJ1-3,TRBD1,ASSPGTGGNTIY
11,TRBV7-3,TRBJ2-7,NA,ASSLTGEDEQY
11,TRBV6-5,TRBJ1-5,TRBD1,ASSDRANQPQH
13,TRBV10-1,TRBJ1-1,NA,ASSVGGSGNTEAF
11,TRBV5-1,TRBJ2-2,NA,ASSWYYTGELF
12,TRBV5-1,TRBJ2-5,TRBD1,ASQQQGLMETQY
13,TRBV2,TRBJ1-5,NA,ASRNGINSNQPQH
14,TRBV28,TRBJ2-3,TRBD2,ASSLLTSAFTDTQY
11,TRBV4-2,TRBJ2-5,NA,ASSLGLAETQY
18,TRBV5-4,TRBJ2-1,TRBD2,ASSTARLAGGPQGYNEQF
15,TRBV19,TRBJ1-5,TRBD1,ASSQDGDRGLWQPQH
13,TRBV7-2,TRBJ2-1,TRBD2,ASSLSRTSGFEQF
13,TRBV9,TRBJ2-3,NA,ASSGSGQTTDTQY
11,TRBV6-5,TRBJ1-1,TRBD1,ASTPGQGGEAF
13,TRBV7-9,TRBJ1-1,NA,ASSLVVGRNTEAF
12,TRBV15,TRBJ2-1,NA,ATSRVRFYNEQF
13,TRBV4-1,TRBJ2-7,NA,ASSQSNGDPYEQY
13,TRBV5-4,TRBJ1-1,NA,ASSLSAQGNTEAF
13,TRBV5-1,TRBJ1-1,NA,ASSLDRVPDTEAF
12,TRBV19,TRBJ2-7,NA,ASSMGDSIYEQY
12,TRBV2,TRBJ2-7,TRBD2,ASSRTSASYEQY
11,TRBV6-5,TRBJ1-2,NA,ASSPGALRGYT
12,TRBV13,TRBJ2-3,NA,ASSSSGRGDTQY
11,TRBV28,TRBJ1-2,NA,ASSLGGNYGYT
11,TRBV6-6,TRBJ2-2,NA,ASAPLNTGELF
14,TRBV4-3,TRBJ1-4,NA,ASSQTGRKDNEKLF
12,TRBV28,TRBJ1-1,NA,ASSWVREVTEAF
13,TRBV4-1,TRBJ2-1,NA,ASRSEVGSGNEQF
11,TRBV2,TRBJ2-3,NA,ASRDGAPDTQY
13,TRBV6-6,TRBJ1-1,NA,ASSYPQGRDTEAF
11,TRBV6-1,TRBJ2-3,NA,ASSPVVESTQY
13,TRBV5-1,TRBJ2-7,TRBD1,ASTYRGTGDSEQY
12,TRBV6-6,TRBJ2-2,TRBD1,ASSSTGGTGELF